This TCR beta chain came from a study of vaccination effects on CD4 cells after COVID-19. On the study more broadly: Median timing of post-vaccine samples was 72 days after the second dose.

As for this clone: Its target is unknown.

The data were produced by immunoSEQ multiplex PCR, yet TCRdb's version contains in-frame clones alone and is incomplete. The data show fewer than 15,000 clones, around two thirds seen once. Sequencing followed a ViraFEST assay step that expanded antigen-specific CD4+ T cells with viral peptide pools. Following an approximately ten-day culture, CD4+ T cells were purified. The person had a PCR-confirmed SARS-CoV-2 infection during March to December 2020. Participants were given two doses of BNT162b2 or mRNA-1273 vaccine. Supplemented with around 11 IU/ml IL-2 and about 10 ug/ml peptides, fewer than 2.5 million PBMC per well were kept in culture. Trimming took off 4 bases at V and 7 bases at J, with 19 bases between the two ends. CDR3 length: 15 amino acids. Looked up from germline, CDR1 is MNHEY and CDR2 is SVGAGI.

The sequenced sample was CD4+ T cells from PBMCs cultured with HCoV-NL63 spike peptides, obtained after COVID-19 vaccination. This receptor was identified in a human donor who had a prior SARS-CoV-2 infection. This chain connects TRBV6-5 to TRBJ1-2, with D possibly TRBD1 on 5 matching bases. The CDR3 sequence: CASSSKRGWGSGYTF. In DNA form, the CDR3 reads TGTGCCAGCAGTTCCAAACGGGGGTGGGGTAGTGGCTACACCTTC.